The clone carrying this TCR beta chain came up once. Antigen specificity is unknown. Some clones are missing from TCRdb's copy, which holds only in-frame ones; the method was immunoSEQ multiplex PCR. The data contain 75,000 to 95,000 clones, about 92% of them seen just once; the ten biggest clones take up approximately 5%. The data belong to a study of T cell responses to AZD1222 COVID-19 vaccine. The germline V and J ends were trimmed by 0 bases and 4 bases, with 9 bases remaining between them. The CDR3 covers 14 residues. CDR1 is MNHEY and CDR2 is SVGAGI in the germline V gene. Study results and limitations: Regions 160-218 and 743-854 dominated among vaccine-associated CD4 TCRs spanning spike. Spike-specific TCR breadth and depth rose after two AZD1222 doses. Donors, mostly white British, included more females; clonal diversity was possibly underestimated. Epitopes outside B.1.351 and B.1.1.7 mutated regions reportedly drew nearly half of spike TCRs.

The clonotype was recovered from an adult who received the AZD1222 COVID-19 vaccine. V usage is TRBV6-5 and J usage is TRBJ1-2, with D possibly matching TRBD1 (6 bases). The sample consisted of peripheral blood, taken 28 days after the second AZD1222 dose. Here the CDR3 DNA reads TGTGCCAGCAGTTACTCAGGCAGGGGCTATGGCTACACCTTC. Translation gives CASSYSGRGYGYTF.